Given below is one TCR beta chain in context. The sample belongs to a study of blood T cell repertoires in COVID-19. At the level of the study: COVID-19 samples collected from the United States, Italy and Spain covered acute and convalescent phases. T cells, B-cell-depleted T cells, or PBMCs supplied cDNA or gDNA.

Original data processing: Reference gene primer amplification yielded estimated nucleated cell counts. Assay used: immunoSEQ multiplex PCR; TCRdb lists only in-frame clones, some missing. That table is the source of V, J and clone size, and D and trimming were worked out from the DNA. Of 250,000 to 350,000 clones listed, roughly 91% are singletons. The CDR3 runs to 15 residues. The germline gives CDR1 SEHNR, CDR2 FQNEAQ (reference sequence). V lost 2 bases to trimming and J lost 5 bases; unmatched junction nucleotides: 3. The TCR comes from a man younger than 45 with acute or convalescent COVID-19. The sample taken for sequencing was peripheral blood. This sequence joins TRBV7-9 and TRBJ1-6; 7 bases fit TRBD1. CDR3 loop: CASSLLGTDNSPLHF. The CDR3 bases are TGTGCCAGCAGCTTACTCGGGACAGATAATTCACCCCTCCACTTT.